The 24 T cell receptor beta chains below were found in one sample sequenced in a study of blood T cell repertoires in COVID-19. Only in-frame clones appear in the TCRdb table, and some are missing; sequencing was by immunoSEQ multiplex PCR. The data hold around 14,000 clones, with around 89% observed a single time. Specimen: peripheral blood. The source of these receptors is a human donor in a cohort sampled during active COVID-19.

The chain uses TRBV27 and TRBJ2-1; D is possibly TRBD1 (6 bases). Looked up from germline, CDR1 is MNHEY and CDR2 is SMNVEV (reference sequence). This CDR3 contains 15 residues. The V end was cut by 5 bases, the J end by 9 bases, with 20 bases between. For the CDR3, the DNA is TGTGCCAGCAGTCTCGGGACACCGCCGTCTCCTGAGCAGTTCTTC. Its translation is CASSLGTPPSPEQFF.

This chain joins TRBV6-6 and TRBJ2-2; TRBD1 is a possible D gene (5 bases). Germline V gene data show CDR1 as MNHNY and CDR2 as SVGAGI (reference sequence). The CDR3 consists of 15 residues. V was clipped by 6 bases and J by 3 bases, with 14 bases between them. CDR3 sequence (DNA): TGTGCCAGCAGCTTCGACAGTGCCTACACCGGGGAGCTGTTTTTT. Amino acid sequence: CASSFDSAYTGELFF.

The V gene is TRBV18, the J gene TRBJ1-5; D not certain. V shed 4 bases and J shed 7 bases, with 11 bases lying between them. Germline V gives CDR1 KGHSH, CDR2 LQKENI. The CDR3 runs to 13 residues. CDR3 loop: CASSRQEGQPQHF. Here the CDR3 DNA reads TGTGCCAGCTCACGGCAGGAGGGACAGCCCCAGCATTTT.

For the CDR3, the DNA is TGTGCCAGCTCACCACTCCAGAGCAATCAGCCCCAGCATTTT. Its protein is CASSPLQSNQPQHF. The chain links TRBV18 to TRBJ1-5; no clear D. Trimming took off 1 base at V and 1 base at J, with 5 bases between the two ends. The germline CDR1 and CDR2 sequences are KGHSH and LQKENI. CDR3 length: 14 amino acids.

This chain uses TRBV18 with TRBJ2-1; D may be TRBD2 (5 bases). Looked up from germline, CDR1 is KGHSH and CDR2 is LQKENI. Deletions cut 6 bases from V and 0 bases from J, with 18 bases between. This CDR3 is built from 17 residues. Written as DNA, the CDR3 is TGTGCCAGCTCTCCCTTCTCTAGAGGGAGCTCCTACAATGAGCAGTTCTTC. It codes for CASSPFSRGSSYNEQFF.

The chain combines TRBV2 with TRBJ2-1; 9 nucleotides agree with TRBD2. The CDR3 totals 20 residues. Per germline, CDR1 SNHLY and CDR2 FYNNEI. The V segment lost 6 bases and the J segment 8 bases; nucleotides outside the gene matches: 26. CDR3 nucleotides: TGTGCCAGCAGAATCGGGGCGGCGCTCCCACTAGCGGGTAGTTCCGATGAGCAGTTCTTC. It encodes CASRIGAALPLAGSSDEQFF.

The chain joins TRBV28 to TRBJ1-4; 9 nucleotides align to TRBD1. The CDR3 is made up of 19 amino acids. V gave up 7 bases and J gave up 6 bases; unmatched junction bases: 21. Germline CDR1 reads MDHEN; CDR2 reads SYDVKM. Here the CDR3 reads CASTPLRRQGGQVYEKLFF. The CDR3 DNA reads as TGTGCCAGCACCCCACTAAGAAGACAGGGGGGACAAGTATATGAAAAACTGTTTTTT.

This chain joins TRBV27 and TRBJ2-2; 10 nucleotides line up with TRBD1. The CDR3 has 15 amino acids. The J segment lost 4 bases and the V segment lost 5 bases, leaving 4 bases of the junction unmatched. Germline CDR1 MNHEY, CDR2 SMNVEV (reference sequence). CDR3 protein: CASSTGQGTTGELFF. The CDR3 DNA reads TGTGCCAGCAGTACGGGACAGGGGACCACCGGGGAGCTGTTTTTT.

The chain has TRBV19 and TRBJ1-1, with a tentative D call TRBD1 (5 bases). Germline CDR1 LNHDA, CDR2 SQIVND (reference sequence). Trimming pared 8 bases from V and 4 bases from J, leaving 26 bases between. This CDR3 contains 17 residues. CDR3 amino acids: CASLSEGSGTPFTEAFF. The CDR3 DNA reads as TGTGCCAGTCTCTCGGAGGGGAGCGGGACCCCATTCACTGAAGCTTTCTTT.

V is TRBV10-3 and J is TRBJ1-2; 9 bases fit TRBD1. Trimming removed 7 bases from V and 1 base from J; junction bases left unmatched: 4. The V gene's germline CDR1 is ENHRY and CDR2 SYGVKD. There are 14 residues in the CDR3. Written as DNA, the CDR3 is TGTGCCATCACCCGGACAGGGGTTAACTATGGCTACACCTTC. This sequence encodes CAITRTGVNYGYTF.

The CDR3 loop is CASSGWTSGRVADTQYF. CDR3 DNA: TGCGCCAGCAGCGGATGGACTAGCGGGAGAGTCGCAGATACGCAGTATTTT. The V call is TRBV5-1, the J call TRBJ2-3; 13 bases fit TRBD2. Germline V CDR1 and CDR2: SGHRS, YFSETQ. Trimming cost V 4 bases and J 4 bases; bases outside gene matches: 9. The CDR3 loop spans 17 amino acids.

The genes are TRBV7-2 and TRBJ2-3; TRBD1 matches at 9 bases. Per the germline V gene, CDR1 is SGHTA and CDR2 is FQGNSA. V lost 5 bases to trimming and J lost 4 bases; unmatched junction nucleotides: 7. There are 15 residues in the CDR3. CDR3 sequence reads: CASSPRGQGSDTQYF. The DNA for the CDR3 is TGTGCCAGCAGCCCTAGAGGACAGGGGTCAGATACGCAGTATTTT.

DNA for the CDR3: TGTGCCAGCAGTCCCCTACGGACAGCCGGGGCCAACGTCCTGACTTTC. This translates into CASSPLRTAGANVLTF. The genes are TRBV27 and TRBJ2-6, with a tentative D call TRBD1 (6 bases). The germline gives CDR1 MNHEY, CDR2 SMNVEV (reference sequence). The V gene lost 5 bases and the J gene lost 4 bases, with 15 bases spanning the gap. This CDR3 is built from 16 residues.

The chain links TRBV11-3 to TRBJ2-1; D is undetermined. The CDR3 extends over 12 amino acids. Germline CDR1 reads SGHNT; CDR2 reads YENEEA. Trimming removed 1 base at V and 7 bases at J, with 5 bases between. CDR3 in amino acids: CASSLGDNEQFF. The CDR3, as DNA: TGTGCCAGCAGCTTAGGAGATAATGAGCAGTTCTTC.

The genes are TRBV7-3 and TRBJ2-2; maybe TRBD2 (6 bases). The CDR3 contains 15 residues. Trimming shortened V by 5 bases and J by 3 bases, and 13 bases separated the two germline ends. The germline V gene encodes CDR1 SGHTA and CDR2 FQGTGA. As DNA, the CDR3 is TGTGCCAGCAGCCGCGCTAGCGAGTACACCGGGGAGCTGTTTTTT. Translation: CASSRASEYTGELFF.

This clone has more than one count but fewer than ten. The chain employs TRBV27 and TRBJ2-2, with 8 nucleotides matching TRBD1. CDR1 and CDR2 from the germline V gene are MNHEY and SMNVEV (reference sequence). The J segment lost 6 bases and the V segment lost 2 bases, leaving 2 bases of the junction unmatched. CDR3 size: 14 residues. CDR3 region: CASSLQGAAGELFF. In nucleotides, the CDR3 is TGTGCCAGCAGTTTACAGGGGGCGGCCGGGGAGCTGTTTTTT.

The chain has TRBV28 and TRBJ1-2; TRBD1 matches 9 bases. Germline lookup yields CDR1 MDHEN and CDR2 SYDVKM. The CDR3 has 13 amino acids. Germline trimming cut 4 bases from V and 6 bases from J; bases unmatched to any gene: 3. The CDR3 spells CASSSGQGNGYTF. The DNA for the CDR3 is TGTGCCAGCAGTTCGGGACAGGGTAATGGCTACACCTTC.

In this sample, this clone turned up a few times. V is TRBV7-2 and J is TRBJ1-5, with 9 bases identical to TRBD1. The CDR3 runs 15 residues. Germline CDR1 and CDR2: SGHTA and FQGNSA. J gave up 6 bases and V 4 bases, and 7 bases lay outside the gene matches. CDR3 coding DNA: TGTGCCAGCAGCTCAGGGGGACAGGGAGTTCAGCCCCAGCATTTT. Translated, it gives CASSSGGQGVQPQHF.

This clone appeared a few times. The chain couples TRBV24-1 to TRBJ1-5, with TRBD1 matching 10 bases. CDR3 length equals 14 residues. J lost 6 bases, V lost 6 bases, and 4 bases had no gene match. CDR1 and CDR2 from the germline V gene are KGHDR and SFDVKD. The DNA of the CDR3 is TGTGCCACCAGTCGGACAGGGGGGACTCAGCCCCAGCATTTT. Translation: CATSRTGGTQPQHF.

This clone has just one count. This chain links TRBV13 with TRBJ2-1; 11 bases match TRBD2. With V trimmed by 9 bases and J by 7 bases, 14 bases remained unmatched. Germline lookup yields CDR1 PRHDT and CDR2 FYEKMQ (reference sequence). This CDR3 spans 16 amino acids. The CDR3 loop reads CASELSRLAGGNEQFF. The CDR3, as DNA: TGTGCCAGTGAACTGAGCCGGCTAGCGGGGGGAAATGAGCAGTTCTTC.

In nucleotides, the CDR3 is TGTGCCATCAGTGAGTCGAGGAAAGAAGAGACCCAGTACTTC. This gives the protein CAISESRKEETQYF. The genes are TRBV10-3 and TRBJ2-5; unclear D gene. Trimming stripped 0 bases from V and 3 bases from J, with 8 bases between. Germline V lookup: CDR1 ENHRY, CDR2 SYGVKD. This CDR3 spans 14 amino acids.

The V and J genes are TRBV6-6 and TRBJ1-4; D call uncertain. The V end lost 0 bases, the J end lost 7 bases, and 12 bases lay between the germline ends. This CDR3 is built from 15 residues. In germline, CDR1 is MNHNY, CDR2 SVGAGI (reference sequence). The CDR3 reads CASSYSGEGIEKLFF. Written as DNA, the CDR3 is TGTGCCAGCAGTTACTCCGGGGAAGGGATTGAAAAACTGTTTTTT.

The chain recombines TRBV3-1 (or the pseudogene TRBV3-2) with TRBJ1-2; TRBD1 is a possible D gene (5 bases). This CDR3 is built from 14 residues. The germline V gene has CDR1 LGHDT and CDR2 YNNKEL (reference sequence). Trimming took 4 bases from V and 4 from J, leaving 13 bases between them. The CDR3 loop is CASSPHRNLYGYTF. For the CDR3, the DNA is TGTGCCAGCAGCCCGCACAGGAACCTCTATGGCTACACCTTC.

This chain uses TRBV27 with TRBJ1-6; perhaps TRBD1 as D (5 bases). This CDR3 comprises 15 residues. V shed 3 bases and J shed 5 bases, with 11 bases lying between them. Germline V gene lookup returns CDR1 MNHEY and CDR2 SMNVEV (reference sequence). CDR3 sequence: CASSFVGANNSPLHF. DNA of the CDR3: TGTGCCAGCAGTTTTGTTGGGGCCAATAATTCACCCCTCCACTTT.